This T cell receptor beta chain emerged from a study of T cell responses to AZD1222 COVID-19 vaccine. Method: immunoSEQ multiplex PCR; TCRdb's copy keeps in-frame clones and lacks some. The sample yields about 100,000 clones, approximately 87% seen once. V dropped 1 base and J dropped 3 bases, with 16 bases sitting between them. This CDR3 spans 17 amino acids. The germline V gene encodes CDR1 SGHDN and CDR2 FVKESK. The rearrangement uses TRBV14 and TRBJ2-1; possibly TRBD2 for D (6 bases). Material: peripheral blood, obtained on day 0 of AZD1222 vaccination. This sequence was found in an adult in good health. CDR3: CASSQAWGDGNYNEQFF. The CDR3, as DNA: TGTGCCAGCAGCCAAGCTTGGGGGGACGGCAACTACAATGAGCAGTTCTTC.